This is a list of T cell receptor beta chains from one sample in a study of T cell changes during pregnancy in multiple sclerosis. Repertoires were generated with immunoSEQ multiplex PCR, while TCRdb's copy carries only in-frame clones and drops some. The table has tens of thousands of clones, about 90% seen once; the top ten hold 9.5% to 13%. The sample in question was CD8+ T cells from peripheral blood mononuclear cells, obtained after pregnancy. These receptors came from a female donor with multiple sclerosis, enrolled in a pregnancy study. Each CDR3 is given with its conserved first and last residue. A D gene is named only where the DNA matches it firmly. Expanded clones get a size class; other rows say once, few or many, or leave the size out.

D	V	size	J	CDR3	DNA
.	TRBV2	.	TRBJ1-3	CASSEGGGDGNTIYF	TGTGCCAGCAGTGAAGGGGGAGGTGATGGAAACACCATATATTTT
.	TRBV9	.	TRBJ1-2	CASSVAVEGNSYGYTF	TGTGCCAGCAGCGTAGCGGTGGAGGGGAATAGCTATGGCTACACCTTC
.	TRBV27	.	TRBJ1-5	CASSTGIGNQPQHF	TGTGCCAGCAGTACAGGGATTGGCAATCAGCCCCAGCATTTT
.	TRBV6-5	.	TRBJ2-7	CASRNRAGTYEQYF	TGTGCCAGCAGAAATCGGGCAGGGACCTACGAGCAGTACTTC
TRBD2	TRBV5-4	.	TRBJ2-1	CASGLGGLQFF	TGTGCCAGCGGCCTCGGGGGGTTGCAGTTCTTC
TRBD2	TRBV15	.	TRBJ2-7	CATSQGLAAYEQYF	TGTGCCACCAGCCAGGGACTAGCAGCTTACGAGCAGTACTTC
TRBD2	TRBV11-2	.	TRBJ2-3	CASSPPGLAGADTQYF	TGTGCCAGCAGCCCACCGGGACTAGCGGGGGCAGATACGCAGTATTTT
.	TRBV25-1	.	TRBJ2-1	CASSGPPGNYNEQFF	TGTGCCAGCAGTGGTCCCCCGGGGAATTACAATGAGCAGTTCTTC
TRBD2	TRBV27	.	TRBJ2-3	CASSPGTSGPSTDTQYF	TGTGCCAGCAGTCCTGGGACTAGCGGGCCTAGCACAGATACGCAGTATTTT
TRBD2	TRBV27	.	TRBJ2-7	CASSPDGGSSYEQYF	TGTGCCAGCAGTCCCGACGGGGGGAGCTCCTACGAGCAGTACTTC
.	TRBV2	.	TRBJ2-4	CATWGEAKNIQYF	TGTGCCACTTGGGGGGAAGCCAAAAACATTCAGTACTTC
.	TRBV15	.	TRBJ2-1	CATSSDSQGHEQFF	TGTGCCACCAGCAGCGACTCACAGGGCCATGAGCAGTTCTTC
.	TRBV19	.	TRBJ1-4	CASSPGNRVSTEKLFF	TGTGCCAGTAGTCCGGGGAACAGGGTATCAACCGAAAAACTGTTTTTT
TRBD2	TRBV27	few	TRBJ2-1	CASSLGSGREQFF	TGTGCCAGCAGTTTAGGAAGCGGGAGGGAGCAGTTCTTC
.	TRBV2	.	TRBJ1-3	CASIGGAGSGNTIYF	TGTGCCAGCATCGGGGGAGCGGGCTCTGGAAACACCATATATTTT
.	TRBV9	.	TRBJ2-7	CASSVALEAYEQYF	TGTGCCAGCAGCGTAGCGTTGGAGGCCTACGAGCAGTACTTC
TRBD1	TRBV14	.	TRBJ1-1	CASSQDPTGGLRGTEAFF	TGTGCCAGCAGCCAAGACCCAACAGGGGGTCTACGCGGCACTGAAGCTTTCTTT
.	TRBV7-9	.	TRBJ1-2	CASSLKGGMDGYTF	TGTGCCAGCAGCTTAAAAGGAGGGATGGATGGCTACACCTTC
TRBD2	TRBV10-3	once	TRBJ2-1	CAISDAGVSYNEQFF	TGTGCCATCAGTGATGCGGGAGTTTCCTACAATGAGCAGTTCTTC
TRBD2	TRBV7-9	.	TRBJ2-7	CASSPVAGGRSYEQYF	TGTGCCAGCAGCCCGGTGGCGGGAGGTAGATCCTACGAGCAGTACTTC
TRBD1	TRBV7-9	once	TRBJ2-3	CASSDRTGRSTDTQYF	TGTGCCAGCAGCGACCGGACAGGGCGAAGCACAGATACGCAGTATTTT
.	TRBV4-1	.	TRBJ2-7	CASSQDPGRAYEQYF	TGCGCCAGCAGCCAAGATCCCGGCAGGGCATACGAGCAGTACTTC
TRBD1	TRBV27	.	TRBJ2-1	CASSLSRTGNNEQFF	TGTGCCAGCAGTTTATCACGGACAGGGAACAATGAGCAGTTCTTC
.	TRBV6-1	.	TRBJ2-5	CASSEGRGETQYF	TGTGCCAGCAGTGAGGGTCGAGGGGAGACCCAGTACTTC
TRBD1	TRBV4-1	.	TRBJ1-2	CASSQEERDRAHGYTF	TGCGCCAGCAGCCAAGAGGAAAGGGACAGGGCCCATGGCTACACCTTC
.	TRBV28	.	TRBJ2-5	CASSPSRRGKETQYF	TGTGCCAGCAGTCCCAGCCGGAGGGGTAAAGAGACCCAGTACTTC
TRBD1	TRBV5-1	.	TRBJ2-7	CASSLRRDRDNEQYF	TGCGCCAGCAGCCTGCGACGGGACAGGGACAACGAGCAGTACTTC